Sequencing of this T cell receptor beta chain was carried out in a study of cytomegalovirus exposure and HLA in healthy donors. Study as a whole: The roughly 700 first-cohort repertoires and the roughly 120 validation repertoires shared the same platform, a later analysis reported. Overall study findings and caveats: Cytomegalovirus-associated status was assigned to about 150 TCR beta chains. The tendency of first-cohort TCR clusters to co-occur in the roughly 130 validation repertoires was the finding of a later analysis.

As for this clone: Its antigen is still unknown.

CDR1 and CDR2 from the germline V gene are MGHRA and YSYEKL. The CDR3 is 15 amino acids. The junction had 6 bases not matched to a gene; V was cut back by 1 base and J by 3 bases. The study drew the donors from its approximately 120-subject validation cohort, separate from the 666-subject first cohort. Sequencing used immunoSEQ multiplex PCR; TCRdb keeps in-frame clones, though not all of them. Of tens of thousands of clones listed, 88% were seen once; the top ten hold under 8.5%. Sequencing input: PBMCs. This TCR came from a woman under 40 in good health and CMV-seronegative. The J gene is TRBJ2-7, the V gene TRBV4-1, with 7 bases that match TRBD1. The CDR3 bases are TGCGCCAGCAGCCAAGTACCGGGACAGTTCTACGAGCAGTACTTC. It is translated as CASSQVPGQFYEQYF.